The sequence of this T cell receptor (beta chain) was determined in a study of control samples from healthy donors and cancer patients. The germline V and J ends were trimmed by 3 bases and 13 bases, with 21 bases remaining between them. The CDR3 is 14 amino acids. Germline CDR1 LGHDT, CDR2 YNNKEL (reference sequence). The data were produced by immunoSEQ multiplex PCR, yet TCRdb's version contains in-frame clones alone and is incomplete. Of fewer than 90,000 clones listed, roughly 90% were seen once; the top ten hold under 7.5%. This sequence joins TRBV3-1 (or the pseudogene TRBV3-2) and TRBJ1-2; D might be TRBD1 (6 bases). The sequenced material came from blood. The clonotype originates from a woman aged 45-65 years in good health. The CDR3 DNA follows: TGTGCCAGCAGCCATAGGGACACCCGGTCAGGGCTCACCTTC. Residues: CASSHRDTRSGLTF.